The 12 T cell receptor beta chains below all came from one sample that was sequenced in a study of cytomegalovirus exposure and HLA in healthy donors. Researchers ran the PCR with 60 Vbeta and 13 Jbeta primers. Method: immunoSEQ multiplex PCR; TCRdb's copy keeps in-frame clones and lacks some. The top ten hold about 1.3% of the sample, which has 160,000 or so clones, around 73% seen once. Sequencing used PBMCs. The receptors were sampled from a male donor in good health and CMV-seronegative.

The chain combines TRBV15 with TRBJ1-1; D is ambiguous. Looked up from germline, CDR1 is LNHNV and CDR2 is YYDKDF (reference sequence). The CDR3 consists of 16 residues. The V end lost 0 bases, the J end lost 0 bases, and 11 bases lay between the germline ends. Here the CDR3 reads CATSRDRPYMNTEAFF. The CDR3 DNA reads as TGTGCCACCAGCAGAGATCGTCCGTACATGAACACTGAAGCTTTCTTT.

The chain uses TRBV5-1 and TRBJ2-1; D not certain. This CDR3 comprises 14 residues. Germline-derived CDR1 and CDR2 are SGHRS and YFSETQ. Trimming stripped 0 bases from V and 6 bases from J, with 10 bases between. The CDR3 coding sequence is TGCGCCAGCAGCTTGGGCAGACAAGGCAATGAGCAGTTCTTC. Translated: CASSLGRQGNEQFF.

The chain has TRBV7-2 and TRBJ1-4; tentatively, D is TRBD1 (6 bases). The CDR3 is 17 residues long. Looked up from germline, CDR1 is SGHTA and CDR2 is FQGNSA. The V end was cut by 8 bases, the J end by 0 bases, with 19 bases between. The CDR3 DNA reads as TGTGCCAGCTCGTGGGGGCCGATATTAACAACTAATGAAAAACTGTTTTTT. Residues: CASSWGPILTTNEKLFF.

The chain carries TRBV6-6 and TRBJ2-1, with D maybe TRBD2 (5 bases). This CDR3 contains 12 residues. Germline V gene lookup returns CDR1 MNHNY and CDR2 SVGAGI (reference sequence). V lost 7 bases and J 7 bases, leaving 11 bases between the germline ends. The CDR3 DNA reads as TGTGCCAGCAATTCGGGGTCAAATGAGCAGTTCTTC. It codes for CASNSGSNEQFF.

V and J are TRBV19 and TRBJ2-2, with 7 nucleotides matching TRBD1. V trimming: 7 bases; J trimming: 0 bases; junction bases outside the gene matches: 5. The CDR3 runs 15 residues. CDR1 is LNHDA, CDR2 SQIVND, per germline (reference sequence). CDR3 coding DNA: TGTGCCAGTACCCCCGGGACAGCGAACACCGGGGAGCTGTTTTTT. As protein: CASTPGTANTGELFF.

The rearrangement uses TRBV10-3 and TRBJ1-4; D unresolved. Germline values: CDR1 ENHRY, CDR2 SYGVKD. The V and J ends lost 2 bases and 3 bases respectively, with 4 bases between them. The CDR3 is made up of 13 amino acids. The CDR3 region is CAISEEPNEKLFF. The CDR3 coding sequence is TGTGCCATCAGTGAGGAGCCTAATGAAAAACTGTTTTTT.

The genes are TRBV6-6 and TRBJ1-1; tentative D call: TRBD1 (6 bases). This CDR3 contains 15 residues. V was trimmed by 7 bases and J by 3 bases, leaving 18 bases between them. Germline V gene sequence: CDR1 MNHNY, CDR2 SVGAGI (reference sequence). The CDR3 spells CASNDGTAGDTEAFF. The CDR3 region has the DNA TGTGCCAGCAACGACGGGACCGCAGGGGACACTGAAGCTTTCTTT.

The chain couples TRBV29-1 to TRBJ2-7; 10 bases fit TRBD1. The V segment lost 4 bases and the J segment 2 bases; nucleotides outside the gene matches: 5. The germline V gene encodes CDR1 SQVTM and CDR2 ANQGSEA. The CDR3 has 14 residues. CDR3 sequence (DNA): TGCAGCGTTGCACGGACAGGGGGTCCCTACGAGCAGTACTTC. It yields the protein CSVARTGGPYEQYF.

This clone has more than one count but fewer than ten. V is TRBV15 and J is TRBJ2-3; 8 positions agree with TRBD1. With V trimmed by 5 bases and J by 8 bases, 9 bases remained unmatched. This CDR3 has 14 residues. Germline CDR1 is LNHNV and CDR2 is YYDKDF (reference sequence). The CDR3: CATSGGTGEATQYF. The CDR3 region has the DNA TGTGCCACCAGCGGCGGGACAGGCGAGGCTACGCAGTATTTT.

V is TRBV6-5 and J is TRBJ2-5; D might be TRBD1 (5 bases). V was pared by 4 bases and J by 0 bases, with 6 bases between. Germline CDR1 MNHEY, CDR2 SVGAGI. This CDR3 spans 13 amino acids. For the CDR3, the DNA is TGTGCCAGCAGTTCAGGGTACCAAGAGACCCAGTACTTC. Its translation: CASSSGYQETQYF.

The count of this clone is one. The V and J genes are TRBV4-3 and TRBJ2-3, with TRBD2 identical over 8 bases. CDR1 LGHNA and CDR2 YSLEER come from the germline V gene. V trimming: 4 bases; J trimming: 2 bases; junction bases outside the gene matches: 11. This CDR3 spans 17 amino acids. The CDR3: CASSLSFGGRNTDTQYF. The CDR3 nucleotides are TGCGCCAGCAGCCTGTCATTTGGCGGGAGGAACACAGATACGCAGTATTTT.

As DNA, the CDR3 is TGCGCCAGCAGCTTCTCTCTAGCGGGGGCCACCAATGAGCAGTTCTTC. Its protein product is CASSFSLAGATNEQFF. The genes are TRBV5-1 and TRBJ2-1; 10 nucleotides agree with TRBD2. The junction had 8 bases not matched to a gene; V was cut back by 2 bases and J by 6 bases. This CDR3 contains 16 residues. CDR1 is SGHRS, CDR2 YFSETQ, per germline.